This TCR beta chain is from a study of T cells in Graves' hyperthyroidism and ophthalmopathy (dated by TCRdb to between 2017 and 2020). Describing the broader study: To identify distinguishing TCR V-J signatures, a discovery cohort of 90 to 100 patients was used, comprising 40 to 45 with Graves' ophthalmopathy and approximately 57 with stable Graves' hyperthyroidism. Prospective prediction of ophthalmopathy was tested in an independent validation cohort of 18 to 20 hyperthyroidism patients and 15 to 17 patients who later progressed to ophthalmopathy. After blood sampling, hyperthyroidism patients were treated with methimazole at a starting dose of 30 mg daily, and ophthalmopathy patients were treated with high-dose intravenous methylprednisolone. The paper describes TCR Vbeta CDR3 sequencing of 135 peripheral blood samples, made up of 43 ophthalmopathy patients, 70 to 80 hyperthyroidism patients and 17 progressor patients. In roughly six Graves' hyperthyroidism patients, the study also compared T-cell repertoires from thyroid tissue with T-cell repertoires from blood. The roughly 100 discovery patients were randomly divided into training and test sets at a 7:3 ratio. The research as a whole found: In validation, the model predicted progression to ophthalmopathy a median of roughly 6.5 months before onset, with 70% to 71% sensitivity and roughly 79% specificity. No statistical method was used to set the sample size in advance, and investigators knew the group allocation. A model built on a 13 V-J signature distinguished ophthalmopathy from stable hyperthyroidism, reaching about 88% sensitivity and around 81% specificity in cross-validation and 80%/75% in testing. Most expanded thyroid clonotypes (frequency above 0.001) were also detected in blood, suggesting blood repertoires may reflect thyroid immune responses.

TCR beta CDR3 regions were amplified from RNA transcripts. The TCR CDR3 was subjected to a first round of RT-PCR using the HTBI primer set and the Qiagen OneStep RT-PCR kit. The libraries were constructed in a second round of multiplex PCR and then size-selected and purified. Libraries were sequenced paired-end with 100 bp reads on an Illumina HiSeq2000. As for how the authors treated the data: Raw data were processed with SOAPnuke, discarding reads with adapters, uncalled bases, mean Phred below 15, or no exact constant-primer or identifier match. COPE v1.2.5 was used to merge the high-quality paired reads, and each unique nucleotide sequence was defined as a clonotype. Clonotypes were aligned to IMGT TRBV, TRBD and TRBJ reference segments using MiTCR v1.1. Analysis was restricted to V-J combinations with a frequency above 0.0001, which covered over 98% of repertoires. The TCS score was defined as F50 (clonal expansion) divided by E x V (chaos), with BLOSUM62-based TCRdist calculated between CDR3 peptides within each V-J. Welch's t-statistics and random forest reduced 514 V-J features to 13, which were used in a naive Bayes classifier (R e1071). The raw public reads went through TCRdb reprocessing: fastp at Q25, MiXCR clone calling, in-frame beta chains kept. One record per CDR3 amino acid sequence lists the most common genes and DNA. TCRdb's processing, not the study's, gives the V and J calls here. The sample table shows around 540,000 distinct CDR3 sequences, and roughly 50% are seen once. Approximately 8.2% of the sample lies in the top ten.

CDR1 and CDR2 are read off the germline V gene as ENHRY and SYGVKD. The CDR3, from cysteine to phenylalanine, totals 12 residues. The retained sequence is limited to the CDR3, 36 bases, with the frame set at the first base. V is pared back by 10 bases and J by 5 bases, with 11 bases lying between the germline termini. Stable Graves' hyperthyroidism was defined as no progression to ophthalmopathy during 18 months of follow-up. Hyperthyroidism patients were newly diagnosed, with disease duration under 2 months, and aged 18 to 65 years. Exclusion was applied to patients with uncontrolled infections, other autoimmune diseases, pregnancy or lactation. Diagnoses were established on the basis of clinical symptoms, serum thyroxine and TRAb, thyroid ultrasound, and orbital computed tomography. Total RNA was extracted using Trizol reagent, and RNA quality was assessed on an Agilent 2100 Bioanalyzer. As concerns this clonotype: Its antigen is still unknown. Qualities for individual bases were not recorded, and no much larger clone is one base off.

Rearrangement joined TRBV10-3 to TRBJ2-2, with the identity of the D gene unclear. This TCR derives from a woman in her late teens or twenties with Graves' hyperthyroidism. Donor details come from another sample of the same person, matched by shared clones. Sequenced material: peripheral blood or thyroid tissue (not recorded which). The nucleotide sequence reads as follows: TGTGCCAGCGTGACTGCAACCGGGGAGCTGTTTTTT. Translated, it reads CASVTATGELFF.